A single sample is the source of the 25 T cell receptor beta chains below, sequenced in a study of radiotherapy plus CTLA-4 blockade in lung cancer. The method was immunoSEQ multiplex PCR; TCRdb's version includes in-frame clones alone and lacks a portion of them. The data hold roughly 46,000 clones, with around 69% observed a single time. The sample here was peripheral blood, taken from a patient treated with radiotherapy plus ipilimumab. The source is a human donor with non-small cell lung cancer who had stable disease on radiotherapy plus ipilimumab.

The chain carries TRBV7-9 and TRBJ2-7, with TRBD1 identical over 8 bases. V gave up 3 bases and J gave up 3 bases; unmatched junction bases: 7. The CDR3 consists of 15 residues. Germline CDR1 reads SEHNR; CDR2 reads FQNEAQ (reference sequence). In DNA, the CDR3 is TGTGCCAGCAGCTTTCAGGACAGGGCACTCTACGAGCAGTACTTC. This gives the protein CASSFQDRALYEQYF.

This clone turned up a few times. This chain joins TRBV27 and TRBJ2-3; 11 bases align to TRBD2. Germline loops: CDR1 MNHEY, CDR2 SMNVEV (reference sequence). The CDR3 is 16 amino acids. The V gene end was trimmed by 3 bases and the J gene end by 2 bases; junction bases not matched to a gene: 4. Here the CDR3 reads CASSFLAGGSTDTQYF. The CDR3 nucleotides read TGTGCCAGCAGTTTTCTAGCGGGGGGATCCACAGATACGCAGTATTTT.

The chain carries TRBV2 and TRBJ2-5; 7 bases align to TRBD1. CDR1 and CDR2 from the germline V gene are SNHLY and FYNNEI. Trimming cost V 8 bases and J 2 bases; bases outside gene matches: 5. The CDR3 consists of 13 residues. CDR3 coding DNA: TGTGCCAGCCCGGACAGGCTGCAAGAGACCCAGTACTTC. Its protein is CASPDRLQETQYF. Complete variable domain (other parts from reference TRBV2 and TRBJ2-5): EPEVTQTPSHQVTQMGQEVILRCVPISNHLYFYWYRQILGQKVEFLVSFYNNEISEKSEIFDDQFSVERPDGSNFTLKIRSTKLEDSAMYFCASPDRLQETQYFGPGTRLLVL.

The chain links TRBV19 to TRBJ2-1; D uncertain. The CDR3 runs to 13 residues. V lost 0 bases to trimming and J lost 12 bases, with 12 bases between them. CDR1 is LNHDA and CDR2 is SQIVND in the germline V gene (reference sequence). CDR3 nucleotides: TGTGCCAGTAGTATAGAAGCCTCGTGGGGGCAGTTCTTC. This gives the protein CASSIEASWGQFF.

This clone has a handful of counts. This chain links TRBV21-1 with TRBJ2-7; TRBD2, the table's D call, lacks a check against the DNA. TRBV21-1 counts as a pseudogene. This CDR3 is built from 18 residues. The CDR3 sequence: CASSTGTSGGDWTYEQYV. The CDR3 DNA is TGTGCCAGCAGCACCGGGACTAGCGGGGGAGATTGGACCTACGAGCAGTACGTC.

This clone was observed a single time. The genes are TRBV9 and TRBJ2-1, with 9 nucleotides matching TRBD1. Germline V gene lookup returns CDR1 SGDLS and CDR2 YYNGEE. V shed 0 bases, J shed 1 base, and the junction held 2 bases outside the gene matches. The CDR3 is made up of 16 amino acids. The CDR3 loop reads CASSVGGTGSYNEQFF. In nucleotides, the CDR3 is TGTGCCAGCAGCGTAGGCGGGACAGGGTCCTACAATGAGCAGTTCTTC.

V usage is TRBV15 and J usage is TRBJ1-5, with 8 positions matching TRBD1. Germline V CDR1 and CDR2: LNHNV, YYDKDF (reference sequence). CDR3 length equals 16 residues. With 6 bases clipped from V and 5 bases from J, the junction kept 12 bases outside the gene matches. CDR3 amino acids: CATRSSTGTGDQPQHF. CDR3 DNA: TGTGCCACCAGGAGTTCTACCGGGACAGGAGATCAGCCCCAGCATTTT.

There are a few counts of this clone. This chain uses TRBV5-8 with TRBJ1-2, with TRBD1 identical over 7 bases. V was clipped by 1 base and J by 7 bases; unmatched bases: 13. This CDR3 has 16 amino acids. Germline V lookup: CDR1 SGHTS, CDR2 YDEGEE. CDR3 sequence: CASSLFLTGMYRGYTF. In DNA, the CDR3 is TGTGCCAGCAGCTTGTTTTTGACAGGGATGTATCGTGGCTACACCTTC.

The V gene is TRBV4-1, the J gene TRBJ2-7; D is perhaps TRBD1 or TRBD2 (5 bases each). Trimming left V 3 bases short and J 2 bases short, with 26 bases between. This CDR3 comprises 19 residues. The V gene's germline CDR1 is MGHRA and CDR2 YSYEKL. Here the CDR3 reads CASSHLPRDAIRAAYEQYV. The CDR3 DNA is TGCGCCAGCAGCCACCTACCCCGGGACGCAATCCGGGCGGCCTACGAGCAGTACGTC.

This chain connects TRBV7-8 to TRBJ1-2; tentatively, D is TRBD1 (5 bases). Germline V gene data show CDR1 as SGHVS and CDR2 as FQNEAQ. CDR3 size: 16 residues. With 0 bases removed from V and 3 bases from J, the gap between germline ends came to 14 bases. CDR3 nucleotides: TGTGCCAGCAGCTTAGCGAAGGGGCTAGGGGACTATGGCTACACCTTC. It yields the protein CASSLAKGLGDYGYTF.

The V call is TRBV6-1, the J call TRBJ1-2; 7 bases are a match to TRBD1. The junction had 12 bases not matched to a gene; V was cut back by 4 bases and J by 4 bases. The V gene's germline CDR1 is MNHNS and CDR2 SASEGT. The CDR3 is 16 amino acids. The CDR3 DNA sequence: TGTGCCAGCAGTGGGGGGACAGCCAATCTTTTCTATGGCTACACCTTC. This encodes CASSGGTANLFYGYTF.

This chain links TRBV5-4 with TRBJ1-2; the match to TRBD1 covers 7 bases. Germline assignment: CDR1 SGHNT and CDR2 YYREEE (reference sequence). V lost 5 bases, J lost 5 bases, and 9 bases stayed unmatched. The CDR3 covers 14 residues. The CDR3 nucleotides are TGTGCCAGCAGGTCTGTCGGGACAGAATATGGCTACACCTTC. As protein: CASRSVGTEYGYTF.

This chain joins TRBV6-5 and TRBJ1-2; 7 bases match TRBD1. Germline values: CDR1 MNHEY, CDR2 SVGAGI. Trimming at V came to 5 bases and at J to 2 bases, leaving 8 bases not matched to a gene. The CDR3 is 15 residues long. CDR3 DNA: TGTGCCAGCAGTCGCCGACAGGGTGGGAACTATGGCTACACCTTC. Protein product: CASSRRQGGNYGYTF.

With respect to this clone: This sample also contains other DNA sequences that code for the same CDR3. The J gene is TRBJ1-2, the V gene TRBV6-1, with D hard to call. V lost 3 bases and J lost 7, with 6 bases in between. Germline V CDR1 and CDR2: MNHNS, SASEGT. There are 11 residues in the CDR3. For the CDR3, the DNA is TGTGCCAGCAGTGAGGGTTTTGGCTACACCTTC. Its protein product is CASSEGFGYTF.

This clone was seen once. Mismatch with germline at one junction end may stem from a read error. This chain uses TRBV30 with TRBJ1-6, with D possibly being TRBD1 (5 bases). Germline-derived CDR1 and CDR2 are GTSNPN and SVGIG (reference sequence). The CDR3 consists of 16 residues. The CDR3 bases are TGTGCCTGGAGGGGGGGAGGCGGCTCCTATAATTCACCCCCCCACTTT. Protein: CAWRGGGGSYNSPPHF.

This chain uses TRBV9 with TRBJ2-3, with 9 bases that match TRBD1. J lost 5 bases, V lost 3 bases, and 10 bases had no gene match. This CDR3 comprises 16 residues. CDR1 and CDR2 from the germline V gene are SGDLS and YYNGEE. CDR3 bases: TGTGCCAGCAGCGAGAGAACAGGGGGCTTTGGAGATACGCAGTATTTT. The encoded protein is CASSERTGGFGDTQYF.

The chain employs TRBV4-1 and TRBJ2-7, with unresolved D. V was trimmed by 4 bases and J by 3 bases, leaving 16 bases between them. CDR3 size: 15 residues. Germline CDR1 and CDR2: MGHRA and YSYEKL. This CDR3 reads CASSPGRYGIYEQYF. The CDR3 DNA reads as TGCGCCAGCAGCCCGGGTCGATATGGGATCTACGAGCAGTACTTC.

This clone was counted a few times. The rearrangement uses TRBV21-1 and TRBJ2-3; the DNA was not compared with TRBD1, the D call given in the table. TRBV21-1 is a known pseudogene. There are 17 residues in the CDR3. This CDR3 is CASSKVQRQQVRDTQYF. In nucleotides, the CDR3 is TGTGCCAGCAGCAAAGTACAACGCCAGCAGGTTAGGGATACGCAGTATTTT.

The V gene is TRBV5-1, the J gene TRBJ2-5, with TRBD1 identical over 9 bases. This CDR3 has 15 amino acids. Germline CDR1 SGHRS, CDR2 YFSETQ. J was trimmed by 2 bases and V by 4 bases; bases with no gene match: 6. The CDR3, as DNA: TGCGCCAGCAGCCGACAGGGGGTCGGACAAGAGACCCAGTACTTC. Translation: CASSRQGVGQETQYF.

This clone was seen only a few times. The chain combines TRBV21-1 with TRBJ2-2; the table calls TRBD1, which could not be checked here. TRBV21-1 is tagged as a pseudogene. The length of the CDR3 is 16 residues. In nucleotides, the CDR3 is TGTGCCAGCAGCAAATCATGCAGGACGAACACCGGGGAGCTGTTTTTT. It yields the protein CASSKSCRTNTGELFF.

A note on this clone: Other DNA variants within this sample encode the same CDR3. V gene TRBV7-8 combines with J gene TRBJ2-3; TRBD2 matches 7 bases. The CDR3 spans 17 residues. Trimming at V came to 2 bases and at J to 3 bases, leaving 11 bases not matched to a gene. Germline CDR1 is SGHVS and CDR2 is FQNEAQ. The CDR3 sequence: CASSLRGGDSETDTQYF. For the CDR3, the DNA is TGTGCCAGCAGCTTACGTGGGGGGGACTCGGAGACAGATACGCAGTATTTT.

CDR3 amino acids: CASSMDRGSSHGYTF. For the CDR3, the DNA is TGTGCCAGTAGTATGGATCGCGGAAGTAGCCATGGCTACACCTTC. The gene calls are TRBV19 and TRBJ1-2; D remains ambiguous. Trimming pared 3 bases from V and 6 bases from J, leaving 17 bases between. CDR1 and CDR2 from the germline V gene are LNHDA and SQIVND (reference sequence). The CDR3 is 15 residues long.

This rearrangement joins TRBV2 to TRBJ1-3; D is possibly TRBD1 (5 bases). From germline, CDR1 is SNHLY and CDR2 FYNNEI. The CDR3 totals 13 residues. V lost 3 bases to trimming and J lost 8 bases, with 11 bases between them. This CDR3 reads CASSERGADTIYF. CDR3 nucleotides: TGTGCCAGCAGTGAGCGGGGCGCGGACACCATATATTTT. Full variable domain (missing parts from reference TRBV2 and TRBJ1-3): EPEVTQTPSHQVTQMGQEVILRCVPISNHLYFYWYRQILGQKVEFLVSFYNNEISEKSEIFDDQFSVERPDGSNFTLKIRSTKLEDSAMYFCASSERGADTIYFGEGSWLTVV.

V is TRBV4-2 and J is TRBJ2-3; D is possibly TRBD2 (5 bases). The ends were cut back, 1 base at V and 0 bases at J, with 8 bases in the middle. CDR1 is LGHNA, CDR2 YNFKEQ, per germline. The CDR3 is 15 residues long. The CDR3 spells CASSQAGSSTDTQYF. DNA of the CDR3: TGTGCCAGCAGCCAAGCGGGATCTAGCACAGATACGCAGTATTTT.

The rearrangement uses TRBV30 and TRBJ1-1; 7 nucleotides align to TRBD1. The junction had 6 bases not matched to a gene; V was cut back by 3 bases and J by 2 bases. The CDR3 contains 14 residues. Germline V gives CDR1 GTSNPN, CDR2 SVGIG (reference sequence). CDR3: CAWREQGPNTEAFF. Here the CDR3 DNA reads TGTGCCTGGAGGGAACAGGGGCCAAACACTGAAGCTTTCTTT.